The text below deals with one T cell receptor beta chain. Under the authors' procedure: Estimates of nucleated cell counts were drawn from the amplification of reference gene primers. Data came from immunoSEQ multiplex PCR; TCRdb stores just in-frame clones and leaves some out. V and J calls plus clone size are reproduced from that table; the DNA served to infer D and trimming. Among about 200,000 clones listed, around 86% were seen once. The junction had 6 bases not matched to a gene; V was cut back by 3 bases and J by 5 bases. CDR3 size: 14 residues. Germline assignment: CDR1 LNHDA and CDR2 SQIVND (reference sequence). The source of the sample is a study of blood T cell repertoires in COVID-19. Overall study: The United States, Italy and Spain supplied acute and convalescent COVID-19 samples. PBMCs, B-cell-depleted T cells, or T cells provided the cDNA or gDNA that made up the material.

Sequences were obtained from peripheral blood. The chain is built from TRBV19 and TRBJ1-1; TRBD1 matches at 7 bases. The origin of this receptor is a human donor in a cohort sampled during active COVID-19. As DNA, the CDR3 is TGTGCCAGTAGTATCTCACAGGGGATGACTGAAGCTTTCTTT. The encoded protein is CASSISQGMTEAFF.